The 5 T cell receptor beta chains in this list originate from one sample, sequenced in a study of identical twins. MiXCR, applied by TCRdb to the 5' RACE reads, yields one record per CDR3 protein. The sample lists roughly 710,000 distinct CDR3 sequences; approximately 6% were seen once. Material for sequencing was naive T cells sorted from blood. These receptors came from a man aged 18 to 29 in good health.

There are a few counts of this clonotype. The V call is TRBV7-9, the J call TRBJ2-1; either TRBD1 or TRBD2 may supply D (5 bases each). The CDR3 spans 15 residues. V shed 5 bases and J shed 9 bases, with 20 bases lying between them. The germline V gene has CDR1 SEHNR and CDR2 FQNEAQ (reference sequence). In DNA, the CDR3 is TGTGCCAGCAGCCCGCCGGGACCGACCCACACTGAGCAGTTCTTC. Amino acid sequence: CASSPPGPTHTEQFF. The variable domain in full, with the rest retrieved from reference TRBV7-9 and TRBJ2-1, is DTGVSQNPRHKITKRGQNVTFRCDPISEHNRLYWYRQTLGQGPEFLTYFQNEAQLEKSRLLSDRFSAERPKGSFSTLEIQRTEQGDSAMYLCASSPPGPTHTEQFFGPGTRLTVL.

This clonotype was detected many times. The chain combines TRBV20-1 with TRBJ2-3; the D is unclear. CDR1 and CDR2 (germline): DFQATT, SNEGSKA (reference sequence). The V end was cut by 5 bases, the J end by 0 bases, with 9 bases between. The CDR3 length is 13 residues. Written as DNA, the CDR3 is TGCAGTGCTCGCCTAGACAGCACAGATACGCAGTATTTT. Translating gives CSARLDSTDTQYF.

This clonotype was observed many times. The chain has TRBV6-5 and TRBJ2-3; D gene unclear. The V and J ends lost 3 bases and 2 bases respectively, with 6 bases between them. The CDR3 is made up of 13 amino acids. CDR1 MNHEY and CDR2 SVGAGI come from the germline V gene. CDR3 sequence: CASSYTHTDTQYF. The CDR3 bases are TGTGCCAGCAGTTATACACACACAGATACGCAGTATTTT.

This clonotype was found many times. The chain is built from TRBV20-1 and TRBJ2-1, with TRBD2 identical over 12 bases. The J segment lost 6 bases and the V segment lost 8 bases, leaving 5 bases of the junction unmatched. The CDR3 consists of 13 residues. Germline values: CDR1 DFQATT, CDR2 SNEGSKA (reference sequence). CDR3 bases: TGCAGTTCCGGACTAGCGGGACCCAATGAGCAGTTCTTC. It translates to CSSGLAGPNEQFF.

This clonotype appeared many times. This chain links TRBV6-6 with TRBJ2-2; D remains unclear. Trimming took 1 base from V and 6 from J, leaving 3 bases between them. The CDR3 is 12 amino acids. Germline loops: CDR1 MNHNY, CDR2 SVGAGI (reference sequence). The CDR3, as DNA: TGTGCCAGCAGTTACTGGGCCGGGGAGCTGTTTTTT. As protein: CASSYWAGELFF.